Below are 2 T cell receptor beta chains sequenced from a single sample in a study of blood T cell repertoires in COVID-19. Assay: immunoSEQ multiplex PCR; the TCRdb copy retains only in-frame clones and omits some. Of fewer than 200,000 clones in the sample, more than 75% were seen once. Sequenced material: peripheral blood. The receptors were gathered from a woman aged 45-59 years with active or convalescent COVID-19.

This clone appeared once. J is TRBJ1-4 and V is TRBV7-2; D gene uncertain. V shed 3 bases and J shed 4 bases, with 6 bases lying between them. Germline V gene sequence: CDR1 SGHTA, CDR2 FQGNSA. This CDR3 is 13 amino acids long. CDR3 nucleotides: TGTGCCAGCAGCTTGTTAGATAATGAAAAACTGTTTTTT. Its protein is CASSLLDNEKLFF.

The J gene is TRBJ1-5, the V gene TRBV30, with TRBD1 matching 7 bases. The junction had 4 bases not matched to a gene; V was cut back by 2 bases and J by 3 bases. This CDR3 is built from 14 residues. CDR1 GTSNPN and CDR2 SVGIG come from the germline V gene (reference sequence). Here the CDR3 DNA reads TGTGCCTGGAGTAGAGGGACAGTCAATCAGCCCCAGCATTTT. Translated: CAWSRGTVNQPQHF.